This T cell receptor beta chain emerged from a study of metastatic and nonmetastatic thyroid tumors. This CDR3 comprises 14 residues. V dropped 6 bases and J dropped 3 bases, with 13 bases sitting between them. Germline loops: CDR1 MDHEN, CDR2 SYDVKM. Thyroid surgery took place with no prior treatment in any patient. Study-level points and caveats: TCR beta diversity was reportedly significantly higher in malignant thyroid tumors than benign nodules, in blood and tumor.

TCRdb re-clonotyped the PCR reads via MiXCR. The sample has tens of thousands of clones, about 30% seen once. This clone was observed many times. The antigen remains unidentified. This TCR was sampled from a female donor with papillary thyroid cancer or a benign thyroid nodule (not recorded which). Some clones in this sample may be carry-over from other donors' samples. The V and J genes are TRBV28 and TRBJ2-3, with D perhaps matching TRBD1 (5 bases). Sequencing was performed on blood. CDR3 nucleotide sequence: TGTGCCAGCAGCTACCTCCCAGGGACAGATACGCAGTATTTT. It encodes CASSYLPGTDTQYF.